This TCR delta chain appears in the sequencing data of a study of gamma-delta T cells after stem cell transplantation. This CDR3 contains 17 residues. Looked up from germline, CDR1 is GEAIGNYY and CDR2 is EKD. V gave up 0 bases and J gave up 10 bases; unmatched junction bases: 18. TCRdb re-called the RT-PCR reads via CATT. The sample lists approximately 1,000 delta-chain clones; about a sixth were seen once. The rearrangement links TRDV2 to TRDJ1; 8 bases map to TRDD3. Input material: gamma-delta T cells. The TCR sequence derives from a human donor. It is not recorded whose cells these are; they may come from a transplant donor. CDR3 sequence reads: CACDTVEGAGGQGRLIF. The CDR3 DNA reads as TGTGCCTGTGACACCGTGGAAGGGGCTGGGGGACAAGGGAGACTCATCTTT.